A selection of T cell receptor beta chains follows, all from one sample in a study of blood T cell repertoires in COVID-19. Assay: immunoSEQ multiplex PCR; the TCRdb copy retains only in-frame clones and omits some. The sample yields roughly 58,000 clones, roughly two thirds seen once. Sequenced input: PBMCs or T cells enriched from blood (not recorded which). Receptors were obtained from a woman aged 60-75 years who had been exposed to COVID-19. The conserved cysteine and the conserved F or W are not part of the CDR3 here. D genes are given only for firm matches.

J: TRBJ1-1
D: .
V: TRBV5-1
CDR3: ASTPAIGANTEAF

J: TRBJ1-2
D: .
V: TRBV5-5
CDR3: ASSLVGVGEGNGYT

J: TRBJ2-5
D: TRBD1
V: TRBV28
CDR3: ASKTGQGGRETQY

J: TRBJ1-1
D: TRBD1
V: TRBV20-1
CDR3: SASWPGQGGVKSEAF

J: TRBJ2-1
D: .
V: TRBV9
CDR3: ASSLESGSYNEQF

J: TRBJ1-3
D: .
V: TRBV28
CDR3: ASTPMGGLGNTIY

J: TRBJ2-2
D: .
V: TRBV9
CDR3: ASSVASYTGELF

J: TRBJ2-2
D: TRBD1
V: TRBV14
CDR3: ASSRGQGVSGELF

J: TRBJ2-5
D: .
V: TRBV10-3
CDR3: AISAGETQY

J: TRBJ1-2
D: .
V: TRBV27
CDR3: ASSSRGAGGYT

J: TRBJ2-5
D: TRBD2
V: TRBV3-1/TRBV3-2
CDR3: ASSPTRGLAGGEGGPETQY

J: TRBJ1-1
D: .
V: TRBV3-1/TRBV3-2
CDR3: ASSHRRGLVDTEAF

J: TRBJ1-2
D: .
V: TRBV6-6
CDR3: ASSYSTANYGYT

J: TRBJ1-1
D: .
V: TRBV7-8
CDR3: ASSFLGRDTEAF

J: TRBJ2-2
D: .
V: TRBV30
CDR3: AWKRQYTGELF

J: TRBJ2-3
D: .
V: TRBV5-5
CDR3: ASSLAGAGDTQY

J: TRBJ2-7
D: TRBD2
V: TRBV5-1
CDR3: ASSPRTSGGRNEQY

J: TRBJ1-6
D: TRBD1
V: TRBV30
CDR3: AWSVRTGGTANSPLH

J: TRBJ1-2
D: TRBD1
V: TRBV14
CDR3: ASSPGQAVAYGYT

J: TRBJ1-2
D: .
V: TRBV4-2
CDR3: ASSQVNAAGGGYT

J: TRBJ1-2
D: .
V: TRBV18
CDR3: ASSPDWAGRSNGYT

J: TRBJ1-1
D: .
V: TRBV30
CDR3: AWSGGWGRVTEAF

J: TRBJ2-3
D: TRBD2
V: TRBV5-4
CDR3: ASSFSGESTDTQY

J: TRBJ1-5
D: TRBD1
V: TRBV11-2
CDR3: ASSGGRGHQPQH

J: TRBJ2-3
D: .
V: TRBV5-5
CDR3: ASSRLGQNALTDTQY

J: TRBJ1-4
D: TRBD1
V: TRBV18
CDR3: ASSHDRVLF

J: TRBJ1-2
D: .
V: TRBV18
CDR3: ASSLDPRGPLYT

J: TRBJ1-1
D: .
V: TRBV30
CDR3: AWTSAGGRF

J: TRBJ1-2
D: .
V: TRBV3-1/TRBV3-2
CDR3: ASSQDEGYT

J: TRBJ1-1
D: TRBD1
V: TRBV7-2
CDR3: ASSLDRDSEAF

J: TRBJ2-5
D: .
V: TRBV12-5
CDR3: ASGTEETQY

J: TRBJ1-2
D: .
V: TRBV28
CDR3: ASSLGRGNVGYT

J: TRBJ2-2
D: TRBD2
V: TRBV30
CDR3: AWSTTGLAGTGELF

J: TRBJ2-1
D: TRBD2
V: TRBV5-1
CDR3: ASSLAPGGEEF

J: TRBJ2-4
D: TRBD1
V: TRBV5-4
CDR3: ASSPSDRGPHKNIQY

J: TRBJ2-5
D: .
V: TRBV28
CDR3: ASRGTRFQETQY

J: TRBJ1-4
D: .
V: TRBV5-6
CDR3: ASSLHTTNEKLF

J: TRBJ1-2
D: TRBD1
V: TRBV24-1
CDR3: ATREWGAGQAYGYT

J: TRBJ1-6
D: .
V: TRBV28
CDR3: ASSSKQVSWVNSPLH

J: TRBJ2-6
D: .
V: TRBV4-1
CDR3: ASTRLGSSSGANVLT

J: TRBJ1-2
D: TRBD1
V: TRBV27
CDR3: ASSFIQGDYGYT

J: TRBJ1-1
D: TRBD1
V: TRBV28
CDR3: ASSPGTGLVTEAF

J: TRBJ1-5
D: TRBD1
V: TRBV6-1
CDR3: ASSPRTGGSPQH

J: TRBJ1-6
D: .
V: TRBV28
CDR3: ASSLKARVGSYNSPLH

J: TRBJ1-6
D: .
V: TRBV9
CDR3: ASSQGGSSPLH

J: TRBJ1-6
D: TRBD1
V: TRBV5-8
CDR3: ASSSRTGTGDSPLH

J: TRBJ1-2
D: .
V: TRBV28
CDR3: ARVDSRGRYT

J: TRBJ1-1
D: .
V: TRBV7-3
CDR3: ASSLTEGVAF

J: TRBJ1-2
D: .
V: TRBV12-3/TRBV12-4
CDR3: ASSSPRQLAYT

J: TRBJ2-2
D: TRBD1
V: TRBV27
CDR3: ASSSIGTGGVGELF

J: TRBJ2-5
D: TRBD2
V: TRBV7-2
CDR3: ASSWGLAGGRETQY

J: TRBJ1-5
D: .
V: TRBV18
CDR3: ASSNGRQPQH

J: TRBJ2-3
D: .
V: TRBV30
CDR3: AWTPTTDTQY

J: TRBJ2-5
D: .
V: TRBV28
CDR3: ASQRLTGPETQY

J: TRBJ1-5
D: .
V: TRBV3-1/TRBV3-2
CDR3: ASSQDNNQPQH

J: TRBJ2-7
D: TRBD2
V: TRBV27
CDR3: ASSTRLAGIYEQY

J: TRBJ2-7
D: .
V: TRBV19
CDR3: ASSSPFSKGREEQY